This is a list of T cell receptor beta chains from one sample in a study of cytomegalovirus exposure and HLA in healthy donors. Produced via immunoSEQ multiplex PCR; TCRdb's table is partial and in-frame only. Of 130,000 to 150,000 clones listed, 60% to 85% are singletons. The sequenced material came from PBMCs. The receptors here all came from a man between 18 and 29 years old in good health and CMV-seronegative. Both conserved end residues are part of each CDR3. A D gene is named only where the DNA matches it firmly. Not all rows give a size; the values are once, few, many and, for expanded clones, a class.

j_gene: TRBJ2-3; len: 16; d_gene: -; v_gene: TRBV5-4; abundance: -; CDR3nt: TGTGCCAGCAGCGGAAGGGTTAGCGCGTACACAGATACGCAGTATTTT; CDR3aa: CASSGRVSAYTDTQYF
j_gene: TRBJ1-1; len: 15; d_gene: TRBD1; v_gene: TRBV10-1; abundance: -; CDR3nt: TGCGCCAGCAGTGAGTCGACAGGGGGCCCCACTGAAGCTTTCTTT; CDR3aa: CASSESTGGPTEAFF
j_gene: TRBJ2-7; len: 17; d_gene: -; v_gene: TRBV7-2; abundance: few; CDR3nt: TGTGCCAGCAGCTTACCGCGAGCAGGGAGGGGACAATACGAGCAGTACTTC; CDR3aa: CASSLPRAGRGQYEQYF
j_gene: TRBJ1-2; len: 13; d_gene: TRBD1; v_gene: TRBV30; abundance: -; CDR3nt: TGTGCCTGGAGACCACAGGGGGCCGGTGGCTACACCTTC; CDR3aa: CAWRPQGAGGYTF
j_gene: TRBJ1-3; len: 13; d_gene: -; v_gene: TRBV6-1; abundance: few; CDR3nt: TGTGCCAGCAGTGAATTAGTCGGAAACACCATATATTTT; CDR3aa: CASSELVGNTIYF
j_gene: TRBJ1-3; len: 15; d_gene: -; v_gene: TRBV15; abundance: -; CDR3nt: TGTGCCACCAGCAGTTACAGGGCTTCTGGAAACACCATATATTTT; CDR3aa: CATSSYRASGNTIYF
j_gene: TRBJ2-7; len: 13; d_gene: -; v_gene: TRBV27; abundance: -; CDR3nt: TGTGCCAGCAGGTCGACAGGATCCTACGAGCAGTACTTC; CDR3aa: CASRSTGSYEQYF
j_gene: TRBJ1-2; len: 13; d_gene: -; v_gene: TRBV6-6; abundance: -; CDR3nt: TGTGCCAGCAGGCCTAATTGGAACTATGGCTACACCTTC; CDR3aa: CASRPNWNYGYTF
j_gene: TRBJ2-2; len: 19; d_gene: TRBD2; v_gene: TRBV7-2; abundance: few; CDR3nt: TGTGCCAGCAGTCTACCCGGGACTAGCGGGGGGTTGAACACCGGGGAGCTGTTTTTT; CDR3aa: CASSLPGTSGGLNTGELFF
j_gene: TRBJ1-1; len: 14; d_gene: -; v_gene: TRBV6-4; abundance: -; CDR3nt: TGTGCCAGCAGTGACGGGGCGGAGAACACTGAAGCTTTCTTT; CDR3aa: CASSDGAENTEAFF
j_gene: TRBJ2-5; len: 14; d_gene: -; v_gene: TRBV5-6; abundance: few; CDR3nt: TGTGCCAGCAGCTTGAGGGGCAGCCCCGAGGCCCAGTACTTC; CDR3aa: CASSLRGSPEAQYF
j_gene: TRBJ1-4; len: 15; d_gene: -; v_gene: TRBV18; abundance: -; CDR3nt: TGTGCCAGCTCACCACAGGGACAAACTAATGAAAAACTGTTTTTT; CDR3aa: CASSPQGQTNEKLFF
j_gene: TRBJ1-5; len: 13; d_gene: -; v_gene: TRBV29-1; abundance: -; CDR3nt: TGCAGCGCCCTGGACAGCCCCAATCAGCCCCAGCATTTT; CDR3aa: CSALDSPNQPQHF
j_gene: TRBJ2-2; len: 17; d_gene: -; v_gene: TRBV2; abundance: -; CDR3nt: TGTGCCAGCAGACCCTCGGTGTGGCGGCTGAACACCGGGGAGCTGTTTTTT; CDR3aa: CASRPSVWRLNTGELFF
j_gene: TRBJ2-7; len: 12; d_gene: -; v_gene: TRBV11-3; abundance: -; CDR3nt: TGTGCCAGCAGCTTAGATCAAGGGGATTTGTACTTC; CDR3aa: CASSLDQGDLYF
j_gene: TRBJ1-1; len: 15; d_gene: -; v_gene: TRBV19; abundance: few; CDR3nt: TGTGCCAGTAGTTTAAACAGGAGTCCCAACACTGAAGCTTTCTTT; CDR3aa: CASSLNRSPNTEAFF
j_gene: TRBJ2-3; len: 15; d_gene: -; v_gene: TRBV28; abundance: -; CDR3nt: TGTGCCAGCAGTTTTCGCGGAGGTGGCACAGATACGCAGTATTTT; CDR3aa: CASSFRGGGTDTQYF
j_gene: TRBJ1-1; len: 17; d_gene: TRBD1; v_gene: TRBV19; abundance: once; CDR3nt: TGTGCCAGTTGGCCCGGGACAGGGGGCCTCGGGAACACTGAAGCTTTCTTT; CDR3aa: CASWPGTGGLGNTEAFF
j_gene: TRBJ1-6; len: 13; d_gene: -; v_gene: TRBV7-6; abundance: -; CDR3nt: TGTGCCAGCAGTGGACAGAATAATTCACCCCTCCACTTT; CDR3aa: CASSGQNNSPLHF
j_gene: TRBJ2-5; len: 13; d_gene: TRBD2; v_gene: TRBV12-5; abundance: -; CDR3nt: TGTGCTAGTGGTTTGGCTAGCGGGGGATGGCAGTACTTC; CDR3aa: CASGLASGGWQYF
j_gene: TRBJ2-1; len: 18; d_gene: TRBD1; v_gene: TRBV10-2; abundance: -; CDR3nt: TGCGCCAGCAGTGCTTTGGCAGGGGGCACCCTCTCCTACAATGAGCAGTTCTTC; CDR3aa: CASSALAGGTLSYNEQFF
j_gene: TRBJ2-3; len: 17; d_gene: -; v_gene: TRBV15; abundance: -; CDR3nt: TGTGCCACCAGCAGAGACGGGACACCCCGAGGGACAGATACGCAGTATTTT; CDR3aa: CATSRDGTPRGTDTQYF
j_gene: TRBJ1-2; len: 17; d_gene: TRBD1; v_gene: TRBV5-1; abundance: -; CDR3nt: TGCGCCAGCAGCTTGGATTCGGGGACAGGGACAGCTGGCGGCTACACCTTC; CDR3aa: CASSLDSGTGTAGGYTF
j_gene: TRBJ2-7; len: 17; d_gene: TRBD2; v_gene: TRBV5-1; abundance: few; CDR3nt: TGCGCCAGCAGCTTGGACCTAGCGGGATACAGCCCCTACGAGCAGTACTTC; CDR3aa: CASSLDLAGYSPYEQYF
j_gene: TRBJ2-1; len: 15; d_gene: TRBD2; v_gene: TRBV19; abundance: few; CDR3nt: TGTGCCAGTAGTATGGCGGCTAGCGGGAGCTATGAGCAGTTCTTC; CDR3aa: CASSMAASGSYEQFF
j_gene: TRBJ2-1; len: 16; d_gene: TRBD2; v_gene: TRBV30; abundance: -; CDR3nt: TGTGCCTGGAGTAACACAGGACTAGCGGGGATCCATGAGCAGTTCTTC; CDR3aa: CAWSNTGLAGIHEQFF
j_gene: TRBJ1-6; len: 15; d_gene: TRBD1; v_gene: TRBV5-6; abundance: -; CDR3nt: TGTGCCAGCAGCTTGGCGGGACAGGGCTATTCACCCCTCCACTTT; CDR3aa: CASSLAGQGYSPLHF
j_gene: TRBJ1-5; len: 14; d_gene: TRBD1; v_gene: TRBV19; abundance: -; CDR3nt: TGTGCCAGTAGTAACAGGGGGCTTGATCAGCCCCAGCATTTT; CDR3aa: CASSNRGLDQPQHF
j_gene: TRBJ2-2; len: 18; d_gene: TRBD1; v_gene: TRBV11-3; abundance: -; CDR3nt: TGTGCCAGCAGCTGGGACAGGGTGTCCCTTTTAACGACCGGGGAGCTGTTTTTT; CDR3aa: CASSWDRVSLLTTGELFF
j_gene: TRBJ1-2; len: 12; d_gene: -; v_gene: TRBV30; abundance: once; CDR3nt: TGTGCCTGGACAGAATTAAACTATGGCTACACCTTC; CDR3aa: CAWTELNYGYTF
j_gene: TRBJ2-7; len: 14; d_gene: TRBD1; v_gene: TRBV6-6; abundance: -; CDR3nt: TGTGCCAGCAGTCCCCGACAGGGAGTGGACGAGCAGTACTTC; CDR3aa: CASSPRQGVDEQYF
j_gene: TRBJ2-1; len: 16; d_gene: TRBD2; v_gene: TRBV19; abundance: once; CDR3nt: TGTGCCAGTAGTATAGGCGGGGCTAGCGGCTACAATGAGCAGTTCTTC; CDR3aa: CASSIGGASGYNEQFF
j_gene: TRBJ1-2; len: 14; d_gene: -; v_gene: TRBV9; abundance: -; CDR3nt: TGTGCCAGCAGCGTAGAAGGAGGAAACTATGGCTACACCTTC; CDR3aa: CASSVEGGNYGYTF
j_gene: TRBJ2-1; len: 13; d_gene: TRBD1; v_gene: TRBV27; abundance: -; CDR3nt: TGTGCCAGCAGCTCATTAGGGACAGGCCAGCAGTTCTTC; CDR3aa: CASSSLGTGQQFF
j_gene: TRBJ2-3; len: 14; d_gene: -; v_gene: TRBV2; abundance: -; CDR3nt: TGTGCCAGCGGGGGCGGGGGTGGCACAGATACGCAGTATTTT; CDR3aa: CASGGGGGTDTQYF
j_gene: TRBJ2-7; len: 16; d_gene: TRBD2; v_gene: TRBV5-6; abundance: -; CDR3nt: TGTGCCAGCAGCTTGGAGGGACTAGCTAATCGCCACGAGCAGTACTTC; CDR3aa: CASSLEGLANRHEQYF
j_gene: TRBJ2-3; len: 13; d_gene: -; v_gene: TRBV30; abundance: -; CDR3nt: TGTGCCTGGAGTGTGGGCCTCACAGATACGCAGTATTTT; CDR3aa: CAWSVGLTDTQYF
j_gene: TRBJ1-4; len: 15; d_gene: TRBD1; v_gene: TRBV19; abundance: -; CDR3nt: TGTGCCAGTAGTACAGGGACAGGGGGCGACGAAAAACTGTTTTTT; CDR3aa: CASSTGTGGDEKLFF
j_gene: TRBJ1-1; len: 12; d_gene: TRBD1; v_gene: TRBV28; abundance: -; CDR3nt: TGTGCCAGCAGACAGGGGGGGAGTGAAGCTTTCTTT; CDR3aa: CASRQGGSEAFF
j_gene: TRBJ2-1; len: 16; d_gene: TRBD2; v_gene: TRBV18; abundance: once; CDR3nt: TGTGCCAGCTCATTCCGGACTAGCGGGAGGGGGAATGAGCAGTTCTTC; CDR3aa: CASSFRTSGRGNEQFF
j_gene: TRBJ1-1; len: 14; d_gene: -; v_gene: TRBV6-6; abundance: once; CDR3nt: TGTGCCAGCACCCCTTCTTCACAGGCTCGAGAAGCTTTCTTT; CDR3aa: CASTPSSQAREAFF
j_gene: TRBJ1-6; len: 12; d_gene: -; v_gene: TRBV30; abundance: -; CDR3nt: TGTGCCTGGAGTATCGCCCACAGGGCCCTCCACTTT; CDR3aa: CAWSIAHRALHF